Frequency places the clone carrying this TCR beta chain as large (0.1 to 1%). These data are taken from a study of diagnostic markers for celiac disease. The CDR3 is 15 residues long. CDR1 and CDR2 (germline): MDHEN, SYDVKM. TCRdb re-called the reads and shows each CDR3 protein once, DNA omitted. The sample totals about 1,400 distinct CDR3 sequences. The sequencing input was either unsorted cells or a sorted T cell fraction (not recorded which). The sequence was obtained from a human donor. This sequence joins TRBV28 and TRBJ2-1; TCRdb returns TRBD1, unconfirmable since there is no DNA. The CDR3 here is CASRERTGGYNEQFF. The full variable domain, with the rest looked up from reference TRBV28 and TRBJ2-1, is DVKVTQSSRYLVKRTGEKVFLECVQDMDHENMFWYRQDPGLGLRLIYFSYDVKMKEKGDIPEGYSVSREKKERFSLILESASTNQTSMYLCASRERTGGYNEQFFGPGTRLTVL.